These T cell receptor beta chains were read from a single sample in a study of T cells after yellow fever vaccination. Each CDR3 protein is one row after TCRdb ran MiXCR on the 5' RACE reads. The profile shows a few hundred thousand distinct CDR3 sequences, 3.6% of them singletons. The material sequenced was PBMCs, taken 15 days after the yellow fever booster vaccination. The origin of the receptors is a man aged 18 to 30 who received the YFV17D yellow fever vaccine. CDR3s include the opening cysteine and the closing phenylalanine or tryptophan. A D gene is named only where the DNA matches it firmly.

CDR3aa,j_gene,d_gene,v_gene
CASSRDIRRAFF,TRBJ1-1,.,TRBV11-3
CASSATRSPYNEQFF,TRBJ2-1,.,TRBV7-2
CASSQSRNTGELFF,TRBJ2-2,.,TRBV4-3
CASSFPSRETQYF,TRBJ2-5,.,TRBV6-5
CASSEDRHSNQPQHF,TRBJ1-5,.,TRBV2
CSARDGGIETQYF,TRBJ2-5,.,TRBV20-1
CADRSQGAYEKLFF,TRBJ1-4,TRBD1,TRBV6-5
CASSIEGIGTEAFF,TRBJ1-1,.,TRBV19
CASSQWTGAQNEQFF,TRBJ2-1,TRBD1,TRBV12-3/TRBV12-4
CAISDGGFNQPQHF,TRBJ1-5,.,TRBV10-3
CSARDYGQGSPLHF,TRBJ1-6,TRBD1,TRBV20-1
CASTQQGTGATAPLHF,TRBJ1-6,TRBD1,TRBV19
CSVRGQQETQYF,TRBJ2-5,TRBD1,TRBV29-1
CAWTIVNTEAFF,TRBJ1-1,.,TRBV30
CASSFGGGSGNTIYF,TRBJ1-3,.,TRBV12-3/TRBV12-4
CASSKDGLNEKLFF,TRBJ1-4,.,TRBV5-1
CASRGPGTTDTQYF,TRBJ2-3,.,TRBV5-1
CASSSSPWTGMNTEAFF,TRBJ1-1,TRBD1,TRBV5-5
CASSLQSVEQFF,TRBJ2-1,.,TRBV5-1
CATSESGLRTDTQYF,TRBJ2-3,.,TRBV24-1
CASSAPGSGEQFF,TRBJ2-1,.,TRBV12-3/TRBV12-4
CASSPGGGADTQYF,TRBJ2-3,TRBD1,TRBV9
CAISGGSSDEQYF,TRBJ2-7,TRBD2,TRBV10-3
CASSQSGTRDEQFF,TRBJ2-1,TRBD2,TRBV4-1
CASSSQALGGDTQYF,TRBJ2-3,.,TRBV7-8
CASSLGTSGGDSSYNEQFF,TRBJ2-1,TRBD2,TRBV7-6
CSASLSWASYEQYF,TRBJ2-7,.,TRBV20-1
CSAFGQTYNEQFF,TRBJ2-1,.,TRBV20-1
CASSSNIKETQYF,TRBJ2-5,.,TRBV6-5
CASSQEYDSRTDTQYF,TRBJ2-3,.,TRBV4-1
CASNNDGWGLSNQPQHF,TRBJ1-5,.,TRBV28
CASSLGGTGGLPFDF,TRBJ1-5,TRBD1,TRBV7-2
CASSLASGAGEQFF,TRBJ2-1,.,TRBV5-5
CASSYLQAFF,TRBJ1-1,.,TRBV12-3/TRBV12-4
CASSLDPIEDGYTF,TRBJ1-2,.,TRBV5-1
CASSFDLITGELFF,TRBJ2-2,.,TRBV5-4
CSARWGGTGSGTPLHF,TRBJ1-6,TRBD1,TRBV20-1
CATRRQPNTGELFF,TRBJ2-2,.,TRBV7-2
CSARARQGEGNEQFF,TRBJ2-1,TRBD1,TRBV20-1